Detailed here is one T cell receptor (beta chain). Using immunoSEQ multiplex PCR, the repertoire was profiled, and TCRdb retains in-frame clones only, with some absent. The repertoire holds 65,000 to 95,000 clones, roughly 85% seen once, with around 9.3% in the top ten. The data are from a study of T cell responses to AZD1222 COVID-19 vaccine. The germline CDR1 and CDR2 sequences are DFQATT and SNEGSKA (reference sequence). This CDR3 comprises 11 residues. V was clipped by 1 base and J by 3 bases, with 3 bases between them. This TCR derives from an adult who received the AZD1222 COVID-19 vaccine. The genes are TRBV20-1 and TRBJ1-1; D not resolved. The specimen was peripheral blood, collected 28 days after the second AZD1222 dose. CDR3 amino acids: CSARGDTEAFF. The CDR3 DNA reads as TGCAGTGCTAGAGGGGACACTGAAGCTTTCTTT.